The entry below describes one T cell receptor beta chain. Antigen: not known. The sample is drawn from a study of human T cells and chemical hapten exposure. Time point in this sample: patch test 2, 6 weeks after DPC sensitization. The treatment denotes: therapeutic diphenylcyclopropenone sensitization with weekly scalp DPC. Non-pregnant alopecia patients aged 18 to 70, suitable for DPC therapy. From the RACE reads, TCRdb called clonotypes with MiXCR, one entry per CDR3 protein. The sample yields roughly 140,000 distinct CDR3 sequences, 12% seen once. Whole-study findings and limits: Positively correlated with patch test score were the counts of PT1 expanded TCRs.

Germline lookup yields CDR1 MDHEN and CDR2 SYDVKM. V shed 6 bases, J shed 3 bases, and the junction held 3 bases outside the gene matches. CDR3 length: 13 amino acids. The clonotype comes from a woman aged 50 to 60 with alopecia areata. Some clones in this sample may be carry-over from other donors' samples. This sample comprised whole blood, obtained in connection with sensitization to the hapten diphenylcyclopropenone (DPC). The chain has TRBV28 and TRBJ2-7; TRBD2 aligns across 9 bases. CDR3 nucleotides: TGTGCCAGCAGGAGGACTAGCGACTACGAGCAGTACTTC. This gives the protein CASRRTSDYEQYF.